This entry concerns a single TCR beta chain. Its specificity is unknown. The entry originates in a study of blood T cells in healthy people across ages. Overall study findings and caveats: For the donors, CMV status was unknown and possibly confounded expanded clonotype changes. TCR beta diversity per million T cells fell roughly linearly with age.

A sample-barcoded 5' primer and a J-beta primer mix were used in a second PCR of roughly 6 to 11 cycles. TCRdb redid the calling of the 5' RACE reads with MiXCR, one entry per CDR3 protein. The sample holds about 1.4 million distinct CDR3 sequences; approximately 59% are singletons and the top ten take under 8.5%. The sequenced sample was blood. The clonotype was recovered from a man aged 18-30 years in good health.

CDR3 nucleotide sequence: TGTGCCAGCAGCCTACCCCAAGGGGAGGAAAAACTGTTTTTT. Protein sequence: CASSLPQGEEKLFF. The chain has TRBV7-2 and TRBJ1-4; tentative D call: TRBD1 (5 bases). In germline, CDR1 is SGHTA, CDR2 FQGNSA. V shed 5 bases and J shed 8 bases, with 15 bases lying between them. CDR3 length: 14 amino acids. Full variable domain (remainder filled in from reference TRBV7-2 and TRBJ1-4): GAGVSQSPSNKVTEKGKDVELRCDPISGHTALYWYRQSLGQGLEFLIYFQGNSAPDKSGLPSDRFSAERTGGSVSTLTIQRTQQEDSAVYLCASSLPQGEEKLFFGSGTQLSVL.